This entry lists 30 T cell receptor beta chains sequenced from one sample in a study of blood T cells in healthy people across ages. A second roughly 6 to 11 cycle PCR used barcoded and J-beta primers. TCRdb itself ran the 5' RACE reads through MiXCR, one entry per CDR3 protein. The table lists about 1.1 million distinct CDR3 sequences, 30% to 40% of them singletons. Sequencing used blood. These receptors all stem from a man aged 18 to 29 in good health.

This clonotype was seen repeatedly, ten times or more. The CDR3 spells CASSQSLGNLNEQYF. Written as DNA, the CDR3 is TGCGCCAGCAGCCAAAGTTTAGGTAATCTGAACGAGCAGTACTTC. V usage is TRBV4-3 and J usage is TRBJ2-7; no definite D call. V lost 2 bases, J lost 5 bases, and 16 bases lay in between. Germline V CDR1 and CDR2: LGHNA, YSLEER. The CDR3 length is 15 residues.

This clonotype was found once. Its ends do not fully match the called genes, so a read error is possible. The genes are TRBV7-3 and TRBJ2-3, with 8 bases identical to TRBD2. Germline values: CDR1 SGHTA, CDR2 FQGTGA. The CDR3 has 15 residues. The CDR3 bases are TGTACCAGCAGCTTAACGGGGGGGCGGACAGATACGCAGTATTTT. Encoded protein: CTSSLTGGRTDTQYF.

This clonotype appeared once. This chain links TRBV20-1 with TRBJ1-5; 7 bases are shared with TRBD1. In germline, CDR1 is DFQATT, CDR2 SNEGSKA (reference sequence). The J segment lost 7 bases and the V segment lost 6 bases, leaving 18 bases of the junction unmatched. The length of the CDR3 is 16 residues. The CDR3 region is CSAIPGGSAWGQPQHF. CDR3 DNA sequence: TGCAGTGCCATCCCAGGGGGTTCGGCTTGGGGACAGCCCCAGCATTTT.

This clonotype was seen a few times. The CDR3 sequence: CAVGQDHGYTF. The CDR3 DNA sequence: TGTGCCGTCGGACAGGACCATGGCTACACCTTC. This chain joins TRBV28 and TRBJ1-2, with TRBD1 identical over 7 bases. The CDR3 sequence is 11 residues long. Germline lookup yields CDR1 MDHEN and CDR2 SYDVKM. The trim removed 11 bases at V and 6 bases at J, leaving 6 bases unmatched.

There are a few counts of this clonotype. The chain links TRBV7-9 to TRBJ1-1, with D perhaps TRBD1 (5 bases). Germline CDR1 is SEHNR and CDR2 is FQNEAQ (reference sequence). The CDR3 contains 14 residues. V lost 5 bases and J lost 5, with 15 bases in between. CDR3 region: CASSLSGGETEAFF. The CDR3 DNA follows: TGTGCCAGCAGCCTCTCGGGGGGTGAAACTGAAGCTTTCTTT.

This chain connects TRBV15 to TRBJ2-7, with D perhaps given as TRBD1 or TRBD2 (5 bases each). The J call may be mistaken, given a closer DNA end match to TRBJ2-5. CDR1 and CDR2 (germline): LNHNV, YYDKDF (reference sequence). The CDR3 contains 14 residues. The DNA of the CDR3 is TGTGCCACCAGCAGAGACAGGGTCGCGGGGACCCAGTACTTC. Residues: CATSRDRVAGTQYF.

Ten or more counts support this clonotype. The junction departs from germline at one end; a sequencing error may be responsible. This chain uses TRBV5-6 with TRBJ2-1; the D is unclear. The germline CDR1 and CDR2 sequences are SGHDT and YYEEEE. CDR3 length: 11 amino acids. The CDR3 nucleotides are TGTGCCAGCAGTTTGGTGGCTGAGCAGTTCTTC. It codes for CASSLVAEQFF.

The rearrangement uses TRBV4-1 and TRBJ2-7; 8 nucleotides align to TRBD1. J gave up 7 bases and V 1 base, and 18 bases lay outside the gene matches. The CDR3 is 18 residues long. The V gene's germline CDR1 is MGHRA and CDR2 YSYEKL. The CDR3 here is CASSQADLTGAGYNEQYF. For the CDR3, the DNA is TGCGCCAGCAGCCAAGCTGACTTGACAGGGGCGGGCTACAATGAGCAGTACTTC.

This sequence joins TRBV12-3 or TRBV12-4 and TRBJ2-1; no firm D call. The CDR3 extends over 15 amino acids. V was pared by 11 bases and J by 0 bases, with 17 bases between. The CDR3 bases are TGTGCCCGCACAAACGCCCGGAGCTCCTACAATGAGCAGTTCTTC. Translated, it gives CARTNARSSYNEQFF.

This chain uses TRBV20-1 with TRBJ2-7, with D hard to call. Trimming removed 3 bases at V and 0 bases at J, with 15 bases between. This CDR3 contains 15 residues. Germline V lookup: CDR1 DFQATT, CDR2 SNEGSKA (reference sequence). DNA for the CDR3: TGCAGTGCTAGGTTCAGCAGACTGAGCTCCTACGAGCAGTACTTC. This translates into CSARFSRLSSYEQYF.

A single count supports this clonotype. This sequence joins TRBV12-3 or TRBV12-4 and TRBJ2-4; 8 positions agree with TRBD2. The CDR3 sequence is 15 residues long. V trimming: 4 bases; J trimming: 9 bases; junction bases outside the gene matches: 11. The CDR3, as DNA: TGTGCCAGCAGTTCCAGCGGGGGTGGGAAGGGCATTCAGTACTTC. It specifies CASSSSGGGKGIQYF.

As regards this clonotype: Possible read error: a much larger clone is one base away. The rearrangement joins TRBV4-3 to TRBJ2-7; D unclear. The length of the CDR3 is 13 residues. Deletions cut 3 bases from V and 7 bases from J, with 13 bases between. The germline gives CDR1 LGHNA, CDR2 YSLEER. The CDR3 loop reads CASSQLRYNEQYF. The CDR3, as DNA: TGCGCCAGCAGCCAGTTGCGGTACAATGAGCAGTACTTC.

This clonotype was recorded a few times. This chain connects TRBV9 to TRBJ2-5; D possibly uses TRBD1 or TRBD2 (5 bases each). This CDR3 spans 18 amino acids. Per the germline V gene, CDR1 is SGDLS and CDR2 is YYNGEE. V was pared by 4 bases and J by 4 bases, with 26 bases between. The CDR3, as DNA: TGTGCCAGCAGCTCTTCCGGGACCCGGAGAGGATTGGTAGAGACCCAGTACTTC. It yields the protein CASSSSGTRRGLVETQYF.

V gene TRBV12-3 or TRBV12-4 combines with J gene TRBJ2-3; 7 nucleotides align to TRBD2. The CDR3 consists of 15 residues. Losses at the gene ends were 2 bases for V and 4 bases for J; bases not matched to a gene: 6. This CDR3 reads CASSLLAAGADTQYF. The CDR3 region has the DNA TGTGCCAGCAGTTTACTAGCGGCGGGAGCAGATACGCAGTATTTT.

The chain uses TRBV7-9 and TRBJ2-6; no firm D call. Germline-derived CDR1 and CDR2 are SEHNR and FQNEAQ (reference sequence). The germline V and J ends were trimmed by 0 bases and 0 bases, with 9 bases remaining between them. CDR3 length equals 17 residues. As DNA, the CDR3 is TGTGCCAGCAGCTTAGCGTACACCAGCTCTGGGGCCAACGTCCTGACTTTC. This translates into CASSLAYTSSGANVLTF. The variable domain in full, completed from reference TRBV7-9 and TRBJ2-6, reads DTGVSQNPRHKITKRGQNVTFRCDPISEHNRLYWYRQTLGQGPEFLTYFQNEAQLEKSRLLSDRFSAERPKGSFSTLEIQRTEQGDSAMYLCASSLAYTSSGANVLTFGAGSRLTVL.

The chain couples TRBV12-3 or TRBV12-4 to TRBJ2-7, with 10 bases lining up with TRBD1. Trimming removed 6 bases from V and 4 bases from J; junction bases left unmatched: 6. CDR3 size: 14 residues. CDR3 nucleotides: TGTGCCAGCAGAGCCGGGACAGGGGTTTACGAGCAGTACTTC. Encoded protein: CASRAGTGVYEQYF.

CDR3 in amino acids: CASSLGGQAYGYTF. The CDR3, as DNA: TGTGCCAGCAGCTTAGGGGGGCAGGCCTATGGCTACACCTTC. V is TRBV7-2 and J is TRBJ1-2, with a possible D match to TRBD1 (6 bases). The CDR3 consists of 14 residues. The germline CDR1 and CDR2 sequences are SGHTA and FQGNSA. The V and J ends lost 1 base and 4 bases respectively, with 10 bases between them. Complete variable domain (other parts from reference TRBV7-2 and TRBJ1-2): GAGVSQSPSNKVTEKGKDVELRCDPISGHTALYWYRQSLGQGLEFLIYFQGNSAPDKSGLPSDRFSAERTGGSVSTLTIQRTQQEDSAVYLCASSLGGQAYGYTFGSGTRLTVV.

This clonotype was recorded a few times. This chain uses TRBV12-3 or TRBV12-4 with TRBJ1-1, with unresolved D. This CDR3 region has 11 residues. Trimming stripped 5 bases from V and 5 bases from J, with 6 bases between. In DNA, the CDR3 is TGTGCCAGCAGTCCTCTAACTGAAGCTTTCTTT. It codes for CASSPLTEAFF.

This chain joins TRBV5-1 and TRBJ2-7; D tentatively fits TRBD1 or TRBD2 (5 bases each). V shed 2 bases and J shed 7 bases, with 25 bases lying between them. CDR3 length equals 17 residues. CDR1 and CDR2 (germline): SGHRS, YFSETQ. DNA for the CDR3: TGCGCCAGCAGCTTTGCCGAGGGCAGGGTAGGGATGAATGAGCAGTACTTC. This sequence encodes CASSFAEGRVGMNEQYF. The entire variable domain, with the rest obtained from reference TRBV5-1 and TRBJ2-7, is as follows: KAGVTQTPRYLIKTRGQQVTLSCSPISGHRSVSWYQQTPGQGLQFLFEYFSETQRNKGNFPGRFSGRQFSNSRSEMNVSTLELGDSALYLCASSFAEGRVGMNEQYFGPGTRLTVT.

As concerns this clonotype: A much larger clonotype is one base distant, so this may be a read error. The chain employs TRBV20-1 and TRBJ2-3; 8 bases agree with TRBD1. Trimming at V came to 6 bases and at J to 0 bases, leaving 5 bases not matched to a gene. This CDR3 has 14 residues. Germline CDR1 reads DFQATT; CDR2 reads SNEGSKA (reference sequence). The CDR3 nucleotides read TGCAGTGCGCGGACAGGGCTTAGCACAGATACGCAGTATTTT. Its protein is CSARTGLSTDTQYF.

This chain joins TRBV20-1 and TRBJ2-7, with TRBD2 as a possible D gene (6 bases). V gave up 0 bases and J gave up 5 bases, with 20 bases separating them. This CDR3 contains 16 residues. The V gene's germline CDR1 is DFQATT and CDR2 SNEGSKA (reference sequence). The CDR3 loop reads CSARDLQRGEENEQYF. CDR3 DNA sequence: TGCAGTGCTAGAGATCTTCAAAGAGGGGAGGAGAACGAGCAGTACTTC.

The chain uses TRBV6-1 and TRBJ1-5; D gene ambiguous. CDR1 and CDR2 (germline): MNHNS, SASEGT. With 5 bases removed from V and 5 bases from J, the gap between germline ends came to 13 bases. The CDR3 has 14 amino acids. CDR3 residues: CASSTTLHYQPQHF. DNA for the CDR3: TGTGCCAGCAGTACCACACTTCACTATCAGCCCCAGCATTTT.

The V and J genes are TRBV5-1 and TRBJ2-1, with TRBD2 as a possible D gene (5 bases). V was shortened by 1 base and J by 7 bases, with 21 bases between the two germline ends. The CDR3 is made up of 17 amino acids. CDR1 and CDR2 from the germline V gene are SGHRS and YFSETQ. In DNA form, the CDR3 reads TGCGCCAGCAGCTTGAGTAGGGAGCGGATCTCTAGGAATGAGCAGTTCTTC. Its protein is CASSLSRERISRNEQFF.

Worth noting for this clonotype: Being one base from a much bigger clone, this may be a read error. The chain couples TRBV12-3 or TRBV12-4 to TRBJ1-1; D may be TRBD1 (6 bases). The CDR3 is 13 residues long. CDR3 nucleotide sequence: TGTGCCAGCAGTTTGGCAGGGGCCACTGTAGCTTTCTTT. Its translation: CASSLAGATVAFF.

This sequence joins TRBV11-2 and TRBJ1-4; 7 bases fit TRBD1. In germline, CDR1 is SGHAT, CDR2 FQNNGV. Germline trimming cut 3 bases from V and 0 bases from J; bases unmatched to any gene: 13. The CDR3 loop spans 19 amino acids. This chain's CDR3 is CASSFSLAGTEATNEKLFF. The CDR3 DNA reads TGTGCCAGCAGCTTTAGCCTAGCCGGGACAGAAGCAACTAATGAAAAACTGTTTTTT.

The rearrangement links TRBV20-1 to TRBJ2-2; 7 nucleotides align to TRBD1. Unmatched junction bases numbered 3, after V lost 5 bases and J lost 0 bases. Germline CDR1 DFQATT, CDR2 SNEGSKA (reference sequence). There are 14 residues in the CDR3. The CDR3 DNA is TGCAGTGCTGCGGACAGGACGAACACCGGGGAGCTGTTTTTT. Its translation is CSAADRTNTGELFF.

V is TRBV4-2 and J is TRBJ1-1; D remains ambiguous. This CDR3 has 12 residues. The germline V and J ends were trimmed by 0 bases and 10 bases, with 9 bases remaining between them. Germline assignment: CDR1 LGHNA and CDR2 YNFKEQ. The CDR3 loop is CASSQDSRPAFF. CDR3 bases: TGTGCCAGCAGCCAAGATAGCCGTCCAGCTTTCTTT.

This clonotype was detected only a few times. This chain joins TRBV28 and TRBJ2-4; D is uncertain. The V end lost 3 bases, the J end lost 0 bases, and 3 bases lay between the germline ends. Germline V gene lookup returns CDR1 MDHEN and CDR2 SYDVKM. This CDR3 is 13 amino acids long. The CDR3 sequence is CASSFEAKNIQYF. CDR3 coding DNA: TGTGCCAGCAGTTTCGAAGCCAAAAACATTCAGTACTTC.

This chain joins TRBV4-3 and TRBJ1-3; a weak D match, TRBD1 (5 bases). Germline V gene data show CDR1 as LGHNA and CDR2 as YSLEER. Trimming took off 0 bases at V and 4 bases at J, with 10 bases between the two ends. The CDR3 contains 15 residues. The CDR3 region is CASSQDIGDGNTIYF. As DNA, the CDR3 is TGCGCCAGCAGCCAAGATATCGGGGACGGAAACACCATATATTTT.

CDR3 bases: TGTGCCAGCAGCTTTGCTCAGGGGACGGGAGTAGAGACCCAGTACTTC. As protein: CASSFAQGTGVETQYF. This chain joins TRBV7-2 and TRBJ2-7; D is possibly TRBD1 or TRBD2 (6 bases each). The DNA end is a closer match to TRBJ2-5, so the J assignment may be wrong. There are 16 residues in the CDR3. The germline V gene has CDR1 SGHTA and CDR2 FQGNSA.